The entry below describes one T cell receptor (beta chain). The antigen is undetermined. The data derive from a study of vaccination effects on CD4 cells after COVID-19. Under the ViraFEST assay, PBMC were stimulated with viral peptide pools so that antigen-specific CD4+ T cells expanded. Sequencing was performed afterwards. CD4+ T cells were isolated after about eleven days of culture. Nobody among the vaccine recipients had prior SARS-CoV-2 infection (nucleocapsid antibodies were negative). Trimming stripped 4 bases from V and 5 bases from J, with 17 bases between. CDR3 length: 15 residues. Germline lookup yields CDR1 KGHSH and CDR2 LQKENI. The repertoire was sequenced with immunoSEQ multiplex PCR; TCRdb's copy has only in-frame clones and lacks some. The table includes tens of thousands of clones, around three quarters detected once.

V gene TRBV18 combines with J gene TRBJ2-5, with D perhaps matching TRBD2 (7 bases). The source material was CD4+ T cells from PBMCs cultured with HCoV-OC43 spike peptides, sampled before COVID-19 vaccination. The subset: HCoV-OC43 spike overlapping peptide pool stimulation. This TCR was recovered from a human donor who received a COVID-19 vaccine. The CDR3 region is CASSRLAGEVETQYF. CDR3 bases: TGTGCCAGCTCACGACTAGCAGGGGAGGTGGAGACCCAGTACTTC.